Below, 2 T cell receptor beta chains from the same sample are listed, as sequenced in a study of blood T cell repertoires in COVID-19. Clones were read by immunoSEQ multiplex PCR, and TCRdb kept only the in-frame ones, dropping some. The table shows tens of thousands of clones, with less than 95% occurring only once. Sequencing used peripheral blood. The receptors were gathered from a man aged 35-49 years with acute or convalescent COVID-19.

This clone was seen a few times. The V gene is TRBV4-2, the J gene TRBJ1-2, with 9 bases that match TRBD1. V trimming: 0 bases; J trimming: 5 bases; junction bases outside the gene matches: 4. Germline CDR1 reads LGHNA; CDR2 reads YNFKEQ. The CDR3 length is 15 residues. CDR3 coding DNA: TGTGCCAGCAGCCAAGACTCCGGGACAGGGTATGGCTACACCTTC. Its translation is CASSQDSGTGYGYTF.

The chain uses TRBV5-1 and TRBJ2-5, with D possibly matching TRBD1 (6 bases). This CDR3 contains 14 residues. Germline V gene lookup returns CDR1 SGHRS and CDR2 YFSETQ. Trimming cost V 4 bases and J 7 bases, with 17 bases left between them. The CDR3 loop reads CASSLRTAAGTQYF. The CDR3 DNA follows: TGCGCCAGCAGCCTACGGACAGCTGCCGGGACCCAGTACTTC.